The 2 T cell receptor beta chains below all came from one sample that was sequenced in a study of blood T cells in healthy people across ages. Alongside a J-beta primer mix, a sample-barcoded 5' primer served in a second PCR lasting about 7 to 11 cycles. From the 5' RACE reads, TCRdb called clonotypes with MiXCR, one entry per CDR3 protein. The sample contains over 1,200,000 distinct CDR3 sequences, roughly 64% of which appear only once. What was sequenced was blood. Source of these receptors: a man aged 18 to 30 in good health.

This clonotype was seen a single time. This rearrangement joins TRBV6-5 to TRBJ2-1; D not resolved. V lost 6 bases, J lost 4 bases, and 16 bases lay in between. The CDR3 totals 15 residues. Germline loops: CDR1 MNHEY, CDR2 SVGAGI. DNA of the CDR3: TGTGCCAGCAGCTACGACCGGTGGCGTTACAATGAGCAGTTCTTC. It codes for CASSYDRWRYNEQFF.

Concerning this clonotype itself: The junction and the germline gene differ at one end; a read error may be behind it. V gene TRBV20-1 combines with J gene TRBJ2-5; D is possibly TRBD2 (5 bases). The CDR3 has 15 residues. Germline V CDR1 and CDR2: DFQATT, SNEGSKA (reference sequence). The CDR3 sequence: CSARGLGERVHEQYF. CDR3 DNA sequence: TGCAGTGCTAGAGGTTTGGGAGAGAGGGTCCACGAGCAGTATTTC.